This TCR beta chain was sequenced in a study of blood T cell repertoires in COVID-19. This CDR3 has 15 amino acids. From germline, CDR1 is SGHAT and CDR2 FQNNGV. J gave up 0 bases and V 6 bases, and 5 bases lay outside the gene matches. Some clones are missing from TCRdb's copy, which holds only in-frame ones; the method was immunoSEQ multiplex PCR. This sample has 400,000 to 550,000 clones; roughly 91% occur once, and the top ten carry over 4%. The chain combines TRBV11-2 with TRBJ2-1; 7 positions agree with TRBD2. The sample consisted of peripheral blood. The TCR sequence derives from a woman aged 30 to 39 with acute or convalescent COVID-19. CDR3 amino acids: CASSIAGSSYNEQFF. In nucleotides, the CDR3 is TGTGCCAGCAGTATAGCGGGTAGCTCCTACAATGAGCAGTTCTTC.